Listed below are T cell receptor beta chains from one sample, sequenced in a study of blood T cell repertoires in COVID-19. Using immunoSEQ multiplex PCR, the repertoire was profiled, and TCRdb retains in-frame clones only, with some absent. The sample gives 110,000 to 150,000 clones, more than 75% of which show up once; about 4.3% is in the top ten. Sequenced: peripheral blood. The receptors here all came from a woman in her forties with acute or convalescent COVID-19. Both conserved end residues are part of each CDR3. A D gene is named only where the DNA matches it firmly. Size values are once, few and many counts, or a class for expanded clones, and some rows have none.

CDR3 DNA	CDR3 protein	clone size	V gene	J gene	D gene
TGTGCCAGCACCCTGGGACAGGGTTACGAGCAGTACTTC	CASTLGQGYEQYF	-	TRBV27	TRBJ2-7	TRBD1
TGTGCCATCAGTGCTCTGGCCCTCTCTGGAAACACCATATATTTT	CAISALALSGNTIYF	few	TRBV10-3	TRBJ1-3	-
TGTGCCAGCAGCGGGACAGAGCAAAGAAGGACTGGCTACACCTTC	CASSGTEQRRTGYTF	-	TRBV9	TRBJ1-2	-
TGTGCCAGTAGTCTGGCCAGCGGCCAAGAGACCCAGTACTTC	CASSLASGQETQYF	-	TRBV19	TRBJ2-5	-
TGTGCCAGCAGTCCAGTGATGAACACTGAAGCTTTCTTT	CASSPVMNTEAFF	-	TRBV12-3/TRBV12-4	TRBJ1-1	-
TGTGCCAGCAGTAAGACAGGGGACAATCAGCCCCAGCATTTT	CASSKTGDNQPQHF	-	TRBV2	TRBJ1-5	TRBD1
TGCGCCAGCAGCCAAGCTTTAGAGGGTTATGGAAACACCATATATTTT	CASSQALEGYGNTIYF	-	TRBV4-1	TRBJ1-3	-
TGTGCCAGCAGCGCGGACTATTCGAACACCGGGGAGCTGTTTTTT	CASSADYSNTGELFF	-	TRBV16	TRBJ2-2	-
TGTGCCAGCAGGGCCGGGACAGGGGTTTCACCCCTCCACTTT	CASRAGTGVSPLHF	-	TRBV6-5	TRBJ1-6	TRBD1
TGTGCCACCAGCGTAACTGACTCCTTCTATGGCTACACCTTC	CATSVTDSFYGYTF	-	TRBV15	TRBJ1-2	-
TGTGCCAGCAGCTTAAGAGGGGACAACGGCTACACCTTC	CASSLRGDNGYTF	-	TRBV7-8	TRBJ1-2	-
TGTGCCAGCAGGACAGGACCTAGCAATCAGCCCCAGCATTTT	CASRTGPSNQPQHF	-	TRBV28	TRBJ1-5	-
TGTGCCAGCAGCACCGCGACAGGGCGGGTGGAGACCCAGTACTTC	CASSTATGRVETQYF	-	TRBV9	TRBJ2-5	TRBD1
TGTGCCAGCAGCTTAGATCGGGTAACCTACACCTTC	CASSLDRVTYTF	-	TRBV11-2	TRBJ1-2	-
TGTGCCAGCAGTTGGACAGGGTCTGAAGCTTTCTTT	CASSWTGSEAFF	-	TRBV6-5	TRBJ1-1	TRBD1
TGTGCCAGCTCACCTAGACAAGATAGCAATCAGCCCCAGCATTTT	CASSPRQDSNQPQHF	-	TRBV18	TRBJ1-5	-
TGCGCCAGCAGCGCAGGGGATCCAGCCTACGAGCAGTACTTC	CASSAGDPAYEQYF	few	TRBV5-1	TRBJ2-7	-
TGTGCCAGCTCACCATTCCCGGGACAGGGTCCAGTTTCTAACTATGGCTACACCTTC	CASSPFPGQGPVSNYGYTF	-	TRBV18	TRBJ1-2	TRBD1
TGTGCCAGCAGCTCCGGACACGGAAACTCCTACGAGCAGTACTTC	CASSSGHGNSYEQYF	-	TRBV6-2/TRBV6-3	TRBJ2-7	-
TGTGCCAGCAGCCGGGACAGGGGGCAGTTCTTC	CASSRDRGQFF	-	TRBV5-6	TRBJ2-1	TRBD1
TGTGCCAGTCGACCGGACTCGTACTCCTACGAGCAGTACTTC	CASRPDSYSYEQYF	-	TRBV19	TRBJ2-7	-
TGTGCCAGCAGCCCGGGGGTCTACAATGAGCAGTTCTTC	CASSPGVYNEQFF	-	TRBV7-3	TRBJ2-1	-
TGTGCCAGCAGTATGGGACAAATCATGAACACTGAAGCTTTCTTT	CASSMGQIMNTEAFF	few	TRBV6-2/TRBV6-3	TRBJ1-1	-
TGCGCCAGCAGCCAAGAGAGCGGGTTACCCACCGGGGAGCTGTTTTTT	CASSQESGLPTGELFF	-	TRBV4-1	TRBJ2-2	-
TGTGCCAGCAGCTTAGGGGTGGGCCGGTCTCAAGAGACCCAGTACTTC	CASSLGVGRSQETQYF	-	TRBV11-2	TRBJ2-5	-
TGTGCCAGCAGCTACGGGGCAGGGGGTTCCTACGAGCAGTACTTC	CASSYGAGGSYEQYF	-	TRBV6-5	TRBJ2-7	TRBD1
TGTGCCAGCAGGCGCGAGCCAACCTACAATGAGCAGTTCTTC	CASRREPTYNEQFF	-	TRBV6-4	TRBJ2-1	-